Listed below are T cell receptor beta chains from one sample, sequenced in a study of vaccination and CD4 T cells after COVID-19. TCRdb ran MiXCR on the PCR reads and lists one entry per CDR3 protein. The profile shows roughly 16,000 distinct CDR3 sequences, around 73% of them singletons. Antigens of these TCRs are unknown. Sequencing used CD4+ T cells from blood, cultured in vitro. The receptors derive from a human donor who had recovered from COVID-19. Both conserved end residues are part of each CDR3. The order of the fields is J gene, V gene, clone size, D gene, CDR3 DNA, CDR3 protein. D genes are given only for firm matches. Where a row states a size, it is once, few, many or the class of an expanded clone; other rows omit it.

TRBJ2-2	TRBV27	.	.	TGTGCCAGCAGTTCCTCGGGGCGCGCGAACACCGGGGAGCTGTTTTTT	CASSSSGRANTGELFF
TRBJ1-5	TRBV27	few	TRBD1	TGTGCCAGCAGTTTAAGGGCAGGGGGCCGGCCCCAGCATTTT	CASSLRAGGRPQHF
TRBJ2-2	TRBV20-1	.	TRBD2	TGCAGTGCCCCGGGGGGGACTAGCTCCGGGGAGCTGTTTTTT	CSAPGGTSSGELFF
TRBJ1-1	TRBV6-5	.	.	TGTGCCAGCAGTTACTCGGGTGGGACTGAAGCTTTCTTT	CASSYSGGTEAFF
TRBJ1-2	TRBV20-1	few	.	TGCAGTGCTCTAACCGGGACCCAAGAGAGAGGTGGCTACACCTTC	CSALTGTQERGGYTF
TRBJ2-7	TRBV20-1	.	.	TGCAGTGCTAGCCCGACTAGAAATAACTACGAGCAGTACTTC	CSASPTRNNYEQYF
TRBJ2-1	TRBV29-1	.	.	TGCAGCGTTGGTAGTAGTGGTCAGTACAATGAGCAGTTCTTC	CSVGSSGQYNEQFF
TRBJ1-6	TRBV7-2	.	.	TGTGCCAGCAGCTTAATTAGCTCCTATAATTCACCCCTCCACTTT	CASSLISSYNSPLHF
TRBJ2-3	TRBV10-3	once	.	TGTGCCATCAGTGTAACTAGCCTTGGCGAAGATACGCAGTATTTT	CAISVTSLGEDTQYF
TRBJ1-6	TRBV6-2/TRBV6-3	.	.	TGTGCCAGCAGCTCAAATAATCGGGCTCAAGGGTCTTCACCCCTCCACTTT	CASSSNNRAQGSSPLHF
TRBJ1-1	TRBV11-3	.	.	TGTGCCAGCAGCTCACGTATCACTGAAGCTTTCTTT	CASSSRITEAFF
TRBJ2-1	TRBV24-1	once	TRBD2	TGTGCCTCGGGAGGGACTAGCGGGCTAAGCTCCTACAATGAGCAGTTCTTC	CASGGTSGLSSYNEQFF
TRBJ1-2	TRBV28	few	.	TGTGCCAGCAGCCTTGACGGGGTGGCCAACTATGGCTACACCTTC	CASSLDGVANYGYTF
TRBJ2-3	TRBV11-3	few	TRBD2	TGTGCCAGCAGCCCTGGACTAGCGGGAGATACGCAGTATTTT	CASSPGLAGDTQYF
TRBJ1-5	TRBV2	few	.	TGTGCCAGCAGTCGGTTGGGGATCAATCAGCCCCAGCATTTT	CASSRLGINQPQHF
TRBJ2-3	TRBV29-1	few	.	TGCAGCGTTGGGCTAATAGGGCCCACAGATACGCAGTATTTT	CSVGLIGPTDTQYF
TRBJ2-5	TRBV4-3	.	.	TGCGCCAGCAGCCAATTGCCGCGACAAGAGACCCAGTACTTC	CASSQLPRQETQYF
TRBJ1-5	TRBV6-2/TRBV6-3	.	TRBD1	TGTGCCAGCCACGGGAGAGGGGGCGGTGGCAATCAGCCCCAGCATTTT	CASHGRGGGGNQPQHF
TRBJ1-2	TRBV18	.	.	TGTGCCAGCTCACCAGGCCTAAGGGGCTACACCTTC	CASSPGLRGYTF
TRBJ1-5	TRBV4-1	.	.	TGCGCCAGCAGCCCCTCCGGCAGGGGAGATAATCAGCCCCAGCATTTT	CASSPSGRGDNQPQHF
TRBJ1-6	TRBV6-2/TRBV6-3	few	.	TGTGCCAGCAGTCGGGACCGTTCACCCCTCCACTTT	CASSRDRSPLHF
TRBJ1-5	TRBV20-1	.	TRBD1	TGCAGTGCTAACCGGGACAGGGGTCAGCCCCAGCATTTT	CSANRDRGQPQHF
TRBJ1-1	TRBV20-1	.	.	TGCAGTGCTAGACGGACAGCGAACACTGAAGCTTTCTTT	CSARRTANTEAFF
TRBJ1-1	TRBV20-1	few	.	TGCAGTGCTAGGGGGTCCGAGGCGGTCACTGAAGCTTTCTTT	CSARGSEAVTEAFF
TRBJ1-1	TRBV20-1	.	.	TGCAGTGCTAGAGACCAGGGAGGGACTGAAGCTTTCTTT	CSARDQGGTEAFF
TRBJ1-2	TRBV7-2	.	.	TGTGCCAGCAGCCAGTGGGGTCCAGGGGTGAACTATGGCTACACCTTC	CASSQWGPGVNYGYTF
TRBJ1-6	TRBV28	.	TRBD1	TGTGCCAGCTACAGGGGGGATTCACCCCTCCACTTT	CASYRGDSPLHF
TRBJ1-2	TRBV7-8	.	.	TGTGCCAGCAGCGCTCGAAAACAGGGCCAGAACTATGGCTACACCTTC	CASSARKQGQNYGYTF
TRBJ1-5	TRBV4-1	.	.	TGCGCCAGCAGCCAAGTCCCTTTCCTCACGGAACGGCCACCCATAGTATCGCCCCAGCATTTT	CASSQVPFLTERPPIVSPQHF
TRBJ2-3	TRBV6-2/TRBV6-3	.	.	TGTGCCAGCAGTTACCCCCACATCAGCACAGATACGCAGTATTTT	CASSYPHISTDTQYF
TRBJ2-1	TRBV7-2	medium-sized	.	TGTGCCAGCAGCTTGGCGGGACGCCAACTCCGGGTGAATGAGCAGTTCTTC	CASSLAGRQLRVNEQFF
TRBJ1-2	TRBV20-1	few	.	TGCAGTGCTAGAAGAGGGGTTATCTCTGGCTACACCTTC	CSARRGVISGYTF